This TCR beta chain emerged from a study of cytomegalovirus exposure and HLA in healthy donors. This clone was seen once. Its antigen is unknown. Amplification used 60 Vbeta primers and 13 Jbeta primers. Generated by immunoSEQ multiplex PCR, the TCRdb table keeps only in-frame clones and is missing some. The sample includes around 80,000 clones, about 79% of them seen just once. Findings of the study overall: In all likelihood, a cluster of highly shared sequence variants was a sequencing artifact. Whilst most TCR sequences proved rare, a subset of public TCRs occurred across many donors.

Sample: PBMCs. This clonotype originated in a female donor in good health and CMV-seronegative.

The CDR3 here is CASSDVLAGGKYEQFF. CDR3 DNA: TGTGCCAGCAGTGATGTACTAGCGGGAGGAAAGTATGAGCAGTTCTTC. This chain connects TRBV6-1 to TRBJ2-1; 12 nucleotides align to TRBD2. V was clipped by 3 bases and J by 8 bases; unmatched bases: 8. The length of the CDR3 is 16 residues. The germline gives CDR1 MNHNS, CDR2 SASEGT.